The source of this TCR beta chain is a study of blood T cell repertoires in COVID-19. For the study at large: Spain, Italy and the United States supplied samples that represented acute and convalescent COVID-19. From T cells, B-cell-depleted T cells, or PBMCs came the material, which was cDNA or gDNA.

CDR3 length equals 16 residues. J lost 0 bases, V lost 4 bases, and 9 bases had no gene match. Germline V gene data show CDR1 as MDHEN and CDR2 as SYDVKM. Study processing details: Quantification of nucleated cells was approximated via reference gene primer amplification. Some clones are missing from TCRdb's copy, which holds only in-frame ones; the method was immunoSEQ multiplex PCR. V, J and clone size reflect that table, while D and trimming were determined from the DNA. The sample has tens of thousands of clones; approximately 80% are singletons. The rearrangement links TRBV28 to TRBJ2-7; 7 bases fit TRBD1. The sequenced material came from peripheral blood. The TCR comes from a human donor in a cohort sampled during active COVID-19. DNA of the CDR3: TGTGCCAGCAGTTATCCAGGACAGGACCCCTCCTACGAGCAGTACTTC. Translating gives CASSYPGQDPSYEQYF. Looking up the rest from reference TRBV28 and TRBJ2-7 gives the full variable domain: DVKVTQSSRYLVKRTGEKVFLECVQDMDHENMFWYRQDPGLGLRLIYFSYDVKMKEKGDIPEGYSVSREKKERFSLILESASTNQTSMYLCASSYPGQDPSYEQYFGPGTRLTVT.